This is a list of T cell receptor beta chains from one sample in a study of T cell responses to AZD1222 COVID-19 vaccine. Measured with immunoSEQ multiplex PCR; TCRdb has only the in-frame clones, and not every one. Of some 96,000 clones in the sample, approximately 91% were seen once. The material was peripheral blood, obtained 28 days after the second AZD1222 dose. All receptors come from an adult who received the AZD1222 COVID-19 vaccine. The CDR3 runs from the conserved cysteine through the conserved F or W. A D gene is named only where the DNA matches it firmly. Clone size, where shown, is once, few, many, or a class for clones that have expanded.

abundance | j_gene | v_gene | d_gene | CDR3aa | CDR3nt
few | TRBJ2-7 | TRBV19 | - | CASSGIHEQYF | TGTGCCTCGTCAGGGATCCACGAGCAGTACTTC
- | TRBJ2-2 | TRBV30 | - | CAWSSGPGTGELFF | TGTGCCTGGAGCTCGGGACCTGGTACCGGGGAGCTGTTTTTT
once | TRBJ2-7 | TRBV2 | - | CASNRDSSHEQYF | TGTGCCAGCAACCGGGACTCGTCCCACGAGCAGTACTTC
- | TRBJ2-7 | TRBV5-1 | TRBD1 | CASSTRQGAKGYEQYF | TGCGCCAGCAGCACCCGACAGGGGGCAAAGGGTTACGAGCAGTACTTC
- | TRBJ2-1 | TRBV27 | - | CASSPRPTGYDEQFF | TGTGCCAGCAGTCCCCGCCCGACTGGTTACGATGAGCAGTTCTTC
- | TRBJ2-7 | TRBV3-1/TRBV3-2 | TRBD1 | CASSQPGTGSRGEQYF | TGTGCCAGCAGCCAACCCGGGACAGGGTCCCGTGGGGAGCAGTACTTC
- | TRBJ2-7 | TRBV5-4 | TRBD2 | CASSLGTSGTVEQYF | TGTGCCAGCAGCTTGGGGACTAGCGGGACAGTCGAGCAGTACTTC
once | TRBJ1-1 | TRBV4-1 | - | CASSQPWREGEAFF | TGCGCCAGCAGCCAACCGTGGAGGGAAGGTGAAGCTTTCTTT
- | TRBJ2-5 | TRBV10-3 | - | CAISGGTSGETQYF | TGTGCCATCAGTGGGGGAACTAGTGGGGAGACCCAGTACTTC
- | TRBJ2-7 | TRBV9 | TRBD1 | CASSVAGTGLRNEQYF | TGTGCCAGCAGCGTAGCTGGGACAGGGCTGAGGAACGAGCAGTACTTC
- | TRBJ1-2 | TRBV11-2 | - | CASSPSGGAYGYTF | TGTGCCAGCAGCCCCTCGGGGGGCGCCTATGGCTACACCTTC
- | TRBJ2-7 | TRBV5-1 | - | CASSVTGSSYEQYF | TGCGCCAGCAGCGTGACCGGGAGCTCCTACGAGCAGTACTTC
once | TRBJ2-7 | TRBV7-9 | - | CASSEYDGEQYF | TGTGCCAGCAGCGAGTACGACGGTGAGCAGTACTTC
- | TRBJ2-2 | TRBV19 | TRBD1 | CASSIDGRGTGELFF | TGTGCCAGTAGTATTGACGGCAGGGGGACCGGGGAGCTGTTTTTT
once | TRBJ1-5 | TRBV12-3/TRBV12-4 | - | CASSLSGYQPQHF | TGTGCCAGCAGTTTATCGGGTTATCAGCCCCAGCATTTT
- | TRBJ1-2 | TRBV20-1 | - | CSAWEDGYTF | TGCAGTGCTTGGGAGGATGGCTACACCTTC
- | TRBJ2-7 | TRBV6-5 | - | CASRSTGKGRHEQYF | TGTGCCAGCAGGAGCACAGGGAAGGGTCGACACGAGCAGTACTTC
- | TRBJ1-1 | TRBV7-2 | - | CASSLGSGGVLKVNTEAFF | TGTGCCAGCAGCTTAGGGTCCGGGGGGGTTCTCAAGGTGAACACTGAAGCTTTCTTT
- | TRBJ2-7 | TRBV18 | TRBD2 | CASSPRDSGIAEQYF | TGTGCCAGCTCACCAAGGGATAGCGGGATCGCCGAGCAGTACTTC
once | TRBJ2-3 | TRBV5-4 | TRBD2 | CASSSTSLAGDSTDTQYF | TGTGCCAGCAGTTCGACGTCGCTAGCGGGCGACTCCACAGATACGCAGTATTTT
- | TRBJ2-7 | TRBV6-5 | TRBD2 | CASSYNSGASGEQYF | TGTGCCAGCAGTTACAATTCCGGGGCTAGCGGCGAGCAGTACTTC
- | TRBJ1-5 | TRBV19 | TRBD1 | CASSDRAGQPQHF | TGTGCCAGTAGTGACAGGGCGGGTCAGCCCCAGCATTTT
few | TRBJ1-1 | TRBV6-5 | TRBD1 | CASRDRAGTEAFF | TGTGCCAGCCGGGACAGGGCGGGAACTGAAGCTTTCTTT
- | TRBJ2-1 | TRBV7-6 | TRBD2 | CASSFLAGGLNEQFF | TGTGCCAGCAGCTTCCTAGCGGGAGGGCTAAATGAGCAGTTCTTC
few | TRBJ1-1 | TRBV7-8 | - | CASSPVAGAVTEAFF | TGTGCCAGCAGCCCGGTCGCGGGGGCAGTCACTGAAGCTTTCTTT
once | TRBJ1-5 | TRBV5-8 | - | CASSPRGNGQPQHF | TGTGCCAGCAGCCCAAGGGGGAACGGACAGCCCCAGCATTTT
- | TRBJ1-4 | TRBV7-9 | - | CASSLEGLGGEKLFF | TGTGCCAGCAGCCTCGAGGGGCTCGGAGGGGAAAAACTGTTTTTT
- | TRBJ1-3 | TRBV2 | - | CASSEYSNTIYF | TGTGCCAGCAGTGAATACTCGAACACCATATATTTT
once | TRBJ2-3 | TRBV19 | - | CASSVTRIDTQYF | TGTGCCAGTAGTGTGACTAGGATAGATACGCAGTATTTT
- | TRBJ1-2 | TRBV2 | TRBD1 | CASGGQEIYGYTF | TGTGCCAGCGGGGGACAGGAAATTTATGGCTACACCTTC
once | TRBJ1-5 | TRBV28 | - | CASEGRNQPQHF | TGTGCCAGCGAGGGGCGCAATCAGCCCCAGCATTTT
- | TRBJ1-2 | TRBV11-2 | TRBD1 | CASSLSQGAGYGYTF | TGTGCCAGCAGCCTATCACAGGGGGCCGGCTATGGCTACACCTTC
- | TRBJ1-6 | TRBV6-1 | - | CASSEAGSGNSPLHF | TGTGCCAGCAGTGAAGCTGGCAGTGGAAATTCACCCCTCCACTTT
- | TRBJ2-1 | TRBV5-1 | TRBD2 | CASSGTSGYYNEQFF | TGCGCCAGCAGCGGCACTAGCGGGTATTACAATGAGCAGTTCTTC
- | TRBJ1-2 | TRBV21-1 | - | CASSKVGRANYGYTF | TGTGCCAGCAGCAAAGTCGGCAGAGCTAACTATGGCTACACCTTC
- | TRBJ2-1 | TRBV9 | - | CASSVGSGNNEQFF | TGTGCCAGCAGCGTCGGGAGTGGGAACAATGAGCAGTTCTTC
- | TRBJ2-3 | TRBV5-1 | TRBD2 | CASSSGLAGGVDTQYF | TGCGCCAGCAGCTCTGGACTAGCGGGAGGGGTAGATACGCAGTATTTT
- | TRBJ1-5 | TRBV12-3/TRBV12-4 | - | CASSFRNQPQHF | TGTGCCAGCAGTTTCCGCAATCAGCCCCAGCATTTT
- | TRBJ2-1 | TRBV29-1 | TRBD1 | CSVAPGGIYNEQFF | TGCAGCGTTGCGCCAGGGGGCATCTACAATGAGCAGTTCTTC
- | TRBJ1-4 | TRBV3-1/TRBV3-2 | - | CASSQVFVGHLFF | TGTGCCAGCAGCCAAGTCTTCGTTGGACATCTGTTTTTT